The 15 T cell receptor beta chains below were found in one sample sequenced in a study of T cell responses to AZD1222 COVID-19 vaccine. Using immunoSEQ multiplex PCR, the repertoire was profiled, and TCRdb retains in-frame clones only, with some absent. The sample includes under 150,000 clones, approximately 93% of them seen just once. This specimen consisted of peripheral blood, obtained on day 0 of AZD1222 vaccination. The receptors derive from an adult in good health.

V is TRBV3-1 (or the pseudogene TRBV3-2) and J is TRBJ1-2; unclear D gene. Per germline, CDR1 LGHDT and CDR2 YNNKEL (reference sequence). The CDR3 runs 13 residues. V was pared by 3 bases and J by 0 bases, with 5 bases between. CDR3 DNA sequence: TGTGCCAGCAGCCATATGGCTAACTATGGCTACACCTTC. It specifies CASSHMANYGYTF.

The V gene is TRBV7-9, the J gene TRBJ2-5, with a tentative D call TRBD1 (6 bases). V lost 5 bases, J lost 2 bases, and 12 bases lay in between. CDR1 is SEHNR and CDR2 is FQNEAQ in the germline V gene (reference sequence). The CDR3 loop spans 14 amino acids. This CDR3 is CASSLRQAQETQYF. The CDR3 DNA reads TGTGCCAGCAGCCTGAGACAGGCTCAAGAGACCCAGTACTTC.

The DNA of the CDR3 is TGCGCCAGCAGGGACCTGAATGAGCAGTTCTTC. This codes for CASRDLNEQFF. The chain uses TRBV5-1 and TRBJ2-1; the D is unclear. The germline V and J ends were trimmed by 5 bases and 7 bases, with 7 bases remaining between them. The CDR3 is 11 amino acids. Germline V gives CDR1 SGHRS, CDR2 YFSETQ. Based on the CDR3 plus reference TRBV5-1 and TRBJ2-1, the full variable domain is KAGVTQTPRYLIKTRGQQVTLSCSPISGHRSVSWYQQTPGQGLQFLFEYFSETQRNKGNFPGRFSGRQFSNSRSEMNVSTLELGDSALYLCASRDLNEQFFGPGTRLTVL.

This chain uses TRBV28 with TRBJ2-7; unclear D gene. CDR3 length equals 13 residues. Trimming removed 6 bases from V and 3 bases from J, with 12 bases in between. Per germline, CDR1 MDHEN and CDR2 SYDVKM. The CDR3 reads CASSQNQIYEQYF. The CDR3 region has the DNA TGTGCCAGCAGCCAGAACCAAATCTACGAGCAGTACTTC.

The sample holds a few counts of this clone. This chain joins TRBV18 and TRBJ1-2; D gene uncertain. This CDR3 comprises 13 residues. Deletions cut 0 bases from V and 3 bases from J, with 5 bases between. Germline CDR1 and CDR2: KGHSH and LQKENI. The CDR3, as DNA: TGTGCCAGCTCACCACCGGGATACTATGGCTACACCTTC. Translation gives CASSPPGYYGYTF.

The chain joins TRBV28 to TRBJ2-7; D is unresolved. V lost 4 bases and J lost 2, with 12 bases in between. This CDR3 contains 14 residues. Germline loops: CDR1 MDHEN, CDR2 SYDVKM. DNA of the CDR3: TGTGCCAGCAGTTGGTCAGAAGCTACCTACGAGCAGTACTTC. Protein product: CASSWSEATYEQYF.

The CDR3 here is CASSQTLSGGVTDTQYF. CDR3 in DNA: TGTGCCAGCAGCCAAACCCTTAGCGGGGGCGTCACAGATACGCAGTATTTT. The gene calls are TRBV4-2 and TRBJ2-3; 9 bases align to TRBD2. Trimming cost V 2 bases and J 2 bases; bases outside gene matches: 8. The CDR3 length is 17 residues. Germline V lookup: CDR1 LGHNA, CDR2 YNFKEQ.

The J gene is TRBJ2-3, the V gene TRBV13; unclear D gene. The V end was cut by 2 bases, the J end by 2 bases, with 5 bases between. Per germline, CDR1 PRHDT and CDR2 FYEKMQ (reference sequence). The CDR3 has 13 amino acids. The CDR3 bases are TGTGCCAGCAGCTTAAGCACCACAGATACGCAGTATTTT. It is translated as CASSLSTTDTQYF.

The chain employs TRBV6-5 and TRBJ1-1; D remains unclear. The germline CDR1 and CDR2 sequences are MNHEY and SVGAGI. The CDR3 covers 14 residues. Trimming cost V 8 bases and J 1 base, with 14 bases left between them. The CDR3 DNA reads as TGTGCCAGCCTTAGGACGAGCCCGAACACTGAAGCTTTCTTT. Translation: CASLRTSPNTEAFF.

This clone was counted only a few times. The rearrangement joins TRBV9 to TRBJ2-7; 9 nucleotides match TRBD2. The CDR3 is 15 residues long. The V segment lost 1 base and the J segment 2 bases; nucleotides outside the gene matches: 4. From germline, CDR1 is SGDLS and CDR2 YYNGEE. CDR3 nucleotide sequence: TGTGCCAGCAGCGTACTAGCGGGATTCACCTACGAGCAGTACTTC. This codes for CASSVLAGFTYEQYF.

This clone was seen just once. For the CDR3, the DNA is TGTGCCAGCAGGCAGGGGGGGGCCTATAATTCACCCCTCCACTTT. Protein sequence: CASRQGGAYNSPLHF. The rearrangement joins TRBV6-5 to TRBJ1-6, with TRBD1 identical over 7 bases. The CDR3 extends over 15 amino acids. The J segment lost 2 bases and the V segment lost 6 bases, leaving 4 bases of the junction unmatched. The V gene's germline CDR1 is MNHEY and CDR2 SVGAGI.

The chain has TRBV7-8 and TRBJ2-1, with TRBD1 identical over 8 bases. CDR3 length equals 14 residues. V lost 5 bases and J lost 8; bases outside the gene matches: 8. Looked up from germline, CDR1 is SGHVS and CDR2 is FQNEAQ. The CDR3: CASSVGQVIYEQFF. In DNA, the CDR3 is TGTGCCAGCAGCGTGGGACAGGTAATCTATGAGCAGTTCTTC.

The J gene is TRBJ2-7, the V gene TRBV5-4; D perhaps matches TRBD2 (5 bases). Germline lookup yields CDR1 SGHNT and CDR2 YYREEE (reference sequence). The CDR3 is 13 residues long. Deletions cut 5 bases from V and 4 bases from J, with 13 bases between. Here the CDR3 reads CASRRWESYEQYF. The CDR3 region has the DNA TGTGCCAGCAGGAGGTGGGAGTCGTACGAGCAGTACTTC.

The chain has TRBV5-1 and TRBJ1-2, with a tentative D call TRBD1 (6 bases). This CDR3 spans 13 amino acids. The V end was cut by 6 bases, the J end by 5 bases, with 14 bases between. Germline V lookup: CDR1 SGHRS, CDR2 YFSETQ. CDR3 region: CASKSHQGYGYTF. CDR3 in DNA: TGCGCCAGCAAGTCTCATCAGGGGTATGGCTACACCTTC.

The chain joins TRBV4-2 to TRBJ2-1; 10 positions match TRBD2. V lost 4 bases to trimming and J lost 4 bases; unmatched junction nucleotides: 4. The CDR3 spans 15 residues. The germline V gene encodes CDR1 LGHNA and CDR2 YNFKEQ. The CDR3 region has the DNA TGTGCCAGCAGCCCTGGACTAGCGGTATACAATGAGCAGTTCTTC. Translated: CASSPGLAVYNEQFF.